This TCR beta chain is from a study of response to subunit inactivated influenza vaccine. Overall study findings and caveats: It was the authors' suggestion that each seasonal influenza vaccination recruits few new T cells.

The length of the CDR3 is 13 residues. The germline gives CDR1 MNHEY, CDR2 SVGAGI. The germline V and J ends were trimmed by 4 bases and 10 bases, with 11 bases remaining between them. This clonotype was counted only a few times. Its antigen is as yet unknown. TCRdb processed the RT-PCR reads anew with MiXCR; each CDR3 protein has one entry. The sample has 500,000 to 750,000 distinct CDR3 sequences; about 15% are singletons. This sequence was found in a man over 45 who received an inactivated influenza vaccine. The specimen was PBMCs from blood, collected 12 days after vaccination. The rearrangement uses TRBV6-5 and TRBJ1-6, with a tentative D call TRBD1 (6 bases). CDR3 protein: CASSSTGSSPLHF. CDR3 bases: TGTGCCAGCAGTTCCACAGGGTCCTCACCCCTCCACTTT.